This TCR beta chain was retrieved from a study of cytomegalovirus exposure and HLA in healthy donors. Germline assignment: CDR1 WSHSY and CDR2 SAAADI. The length of the CDR3 is 14 residues. Losses at the gene ends were 1 base for V and 6 bases for J; bases not matched to a gene: 4. This clone has more than one count but fewer than ten. The primer mix had 60 Vbeta and 13 Jbeta primers. Methods used by the authors: A follow-up analysis tallied about 88 million unique TCR beta chains, 9 million to 11 million shared. The method was immunoSEQ multiplex PCR; TCRdb's version includes in-frame clones alone and lacks a portion of them. That table gives V, J and clone size, and the DNA gave D and trimming. The sample includes some 120,000 clones, roughly 80% seen only once; the top ten take under 3%.

Sequencing was carried out using PBMCs. This sequence was found in a man under 40 in good health and CMV-seronegative. The rearrangement uses TRBV10-2 and TRBJ2-7; 9 bases map to TRBD2. DNA of the CDR3: TGCGCCAGCAGTGAGTTAGGGACTAGCTCCGAGCAGTACTTC. As protein: CASSELGTSSEQYF.